This TCR beta chain came from a study of T cells in Graves' hyperthyroidism and ophthalmopathy. General observations from the study: In validation, the model predicted ophthalmopathy. These predictions came a median roughly 6.5 months before onset. Blood samples included most of the expanded thyroid clonotypes exceeding 0.001.

TCR beta CDR3 regions were amplified from RNA. TCR CDR3 regions were first amplified by RT-PCR with HTBI primers. TCRdb reprocessed the multiplex PCR reads via MiXCR and lists one record per CDR3 protein. The sample holds 340,000 or so distinct CDR3 sequences, over 15% seen once. Clinical symptoms, serum thyroxine and TRAb, thyroid ultrasound and orbital computed tomography were used for the diagnoses. Germline V gene lookup returns CDR1 WSHSY and CDR2 SAAADI. V lost 8 bases and J lost 0, with 12 bases in between. The CDR3 is 14 residues long. This clonotype was seen a handful of times. No antigen is known for it.

This sequence joins TRBV10-2 and TRBJ2-3; a possible D gene is TRBD2 (5 bases). Sequences were obtained from blood. The TCR comes from a man younger than 45 with Graves' hyperthyroidism. In DNA, the CDR3 is TGCGCCAGCGGGCGGCGGACTAGCACAGATACGCAGTATTTT. Translated, it gives CASGRRTSTDTQYF.